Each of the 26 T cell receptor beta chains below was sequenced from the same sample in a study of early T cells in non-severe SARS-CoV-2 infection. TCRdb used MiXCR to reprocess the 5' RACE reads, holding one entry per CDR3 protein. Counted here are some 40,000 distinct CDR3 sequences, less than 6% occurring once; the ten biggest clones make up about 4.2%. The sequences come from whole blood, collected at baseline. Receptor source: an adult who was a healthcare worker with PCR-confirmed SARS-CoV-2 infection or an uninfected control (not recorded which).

The CDR3 DNA reads as TGCGCCAGCAGCCCGGGGCACATCCAAGAGACCCAGTACTTC. This gives the protein CASSPGHIQETQYF. This chain uses TRBV5-1 with TRBJ2-5, with D tentatively TRBD1 or TRBD2 (5 bases each). Germline CDR1 and CDR2: SGHRS and YFSETQ. V lost 4 bases, J lost 1 base, and 11 bases lay in between. The CDR3 consists of 14 residues.

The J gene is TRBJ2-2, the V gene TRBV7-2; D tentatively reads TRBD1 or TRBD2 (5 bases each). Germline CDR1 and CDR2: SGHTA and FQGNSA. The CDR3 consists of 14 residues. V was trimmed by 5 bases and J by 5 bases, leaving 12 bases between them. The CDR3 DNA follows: TGTGCCAGCAGCCGGGACCGTAGAACCGGGGAGCTGTTTTTT. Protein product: CASSRDRRTGELFF.

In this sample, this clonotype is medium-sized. For the CDR3, the DNA is TGCAGTGCTCGAAGACTAGCGGGGGAGATAGAGACCCAGTACTTC. Protein: CSARRLAGEIETQYF. The chain employs TRBV20-1 and TRBJ2-5; TRBD2 aligns across 12 bases. After removal of 5 bases from V and 4 bases from J, the junction contained 8 bases not matched to a gene. Germline lookup yields CDR1 DFQATT and CDR2 SNEGSKA (reference sequence). The CDR3 totals 15 residues.

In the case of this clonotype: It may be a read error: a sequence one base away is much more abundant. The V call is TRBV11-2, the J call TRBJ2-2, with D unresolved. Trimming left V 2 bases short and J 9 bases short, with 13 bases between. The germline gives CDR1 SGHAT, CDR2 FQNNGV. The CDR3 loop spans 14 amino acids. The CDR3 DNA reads TGTGCCAGCAGCTTACGACGTCTCTCTAGGGAGCTGTTTTTT. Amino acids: CASSLRRLSRELFF.

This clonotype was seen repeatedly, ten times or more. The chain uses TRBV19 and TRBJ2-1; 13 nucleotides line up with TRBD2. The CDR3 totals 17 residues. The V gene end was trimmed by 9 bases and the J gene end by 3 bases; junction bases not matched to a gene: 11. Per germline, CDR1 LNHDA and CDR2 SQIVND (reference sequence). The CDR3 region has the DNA TGTGCCAGCCAAACTACTAGCGGGAGGGCCCTCTACAATGAGCAGTTCTTC. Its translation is CASQTTSGRALYNEQFF.

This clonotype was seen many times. The CDR3 nucleotides are TGTGCCAGCTCACCCCGGGACAGGGCAGGAGATACGCAGTATTTT. Translating gives CASSPRDRAGDTQYF. The chain carries TRBV18 and TRBJ2-3, with 9 bases lining up with TRBD1. The CDR3 contains 15 residues. CDR1 is KGHSH, CDR2 LQKENI, per germline. The J segment lost 5 bases and the V segment lost 3 bases, leaving 6 bases of the junction unmatched.

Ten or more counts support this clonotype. The CDR3 region is CASSNAGTSYGYTF. CDR3 nucleotide sequence: TGTGCCAGTAGTAACGCAGGGACCAGCTATGGCTACACCTTC. This chain links TRBV19 with TRBJ1-2, with D possibly matching TRBD1 (5 bases). Germline V gene lookup returns CDR1 LNHDA and CDR2 SQIVND (reference sequence). V lost 4 bases and J lost 4, with 13 bases in between. CDR3 size: 14 residues.

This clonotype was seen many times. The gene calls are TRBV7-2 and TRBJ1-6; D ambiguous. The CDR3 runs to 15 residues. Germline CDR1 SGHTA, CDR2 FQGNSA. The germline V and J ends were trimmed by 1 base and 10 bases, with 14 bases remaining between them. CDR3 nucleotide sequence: TGTGCCAGCAGCTTAGGGGCGCTGGGGTTGTCACCCCTCCACTTT. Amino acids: CASSLGALGLSPLHF.

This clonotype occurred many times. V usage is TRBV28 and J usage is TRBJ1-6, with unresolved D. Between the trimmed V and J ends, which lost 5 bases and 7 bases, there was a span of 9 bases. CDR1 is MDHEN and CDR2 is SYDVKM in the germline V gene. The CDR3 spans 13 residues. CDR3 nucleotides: TGTGCCAGCAGTCCGGGGTCCAATTCACCCCTCCACTTT. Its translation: CASSPGSNSPLHF.

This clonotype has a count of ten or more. The DNA for the CDR3 is TGTGCCAGCAGCTACCTGAGACAGAGACGGACAGATACGCAGTATTTT. This codes for CASSYLRQRRTDTQYF. The genes are TRBV7-2 and TRBJ2-3; D may be TRBD1 (5 bases). Germline-derived CDR1 and CDR2 are SGHTA and FQGNSA. The CDR3 spans 16 residues. V lost 4 bases and J lost 3, with 17 bases in between.

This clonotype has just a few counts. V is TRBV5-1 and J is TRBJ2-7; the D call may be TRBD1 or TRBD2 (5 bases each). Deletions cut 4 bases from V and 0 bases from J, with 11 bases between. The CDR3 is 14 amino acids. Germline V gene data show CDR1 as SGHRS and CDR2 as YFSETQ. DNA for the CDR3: TGCGCCAGCAGCCGGGACGCGAGCTCCTACGAGCAGTACTTC. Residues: CASSRDASSYEQYF.

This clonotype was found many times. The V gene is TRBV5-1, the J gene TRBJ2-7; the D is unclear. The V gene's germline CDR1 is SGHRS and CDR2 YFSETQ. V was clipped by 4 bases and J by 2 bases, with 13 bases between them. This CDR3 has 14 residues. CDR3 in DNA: TGCGCCAGCAGCGCCCAAGGACGAACCTACGAGCAGTACTTC. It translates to CASSAQGRTYEQYF.

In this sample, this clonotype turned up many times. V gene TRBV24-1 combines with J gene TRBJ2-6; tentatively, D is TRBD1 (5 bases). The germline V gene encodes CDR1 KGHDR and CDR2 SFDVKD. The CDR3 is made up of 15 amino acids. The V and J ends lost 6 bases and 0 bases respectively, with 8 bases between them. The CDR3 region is CATSPQGSGANVLTF. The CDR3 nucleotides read TGTGCCACCAGTCCCCAGGGCTCTGGGGCCAACGTCCTGACTTTC.

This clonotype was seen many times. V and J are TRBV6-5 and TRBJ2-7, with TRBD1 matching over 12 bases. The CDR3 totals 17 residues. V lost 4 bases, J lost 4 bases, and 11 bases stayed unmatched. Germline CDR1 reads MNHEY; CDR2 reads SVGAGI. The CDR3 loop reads CASSSTSGTGGVYEQYF. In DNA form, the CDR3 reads TGTGCCAGCAGTTCAACCTCCGGGACAGGGGGCGTATACGAGCAGTACTTC.

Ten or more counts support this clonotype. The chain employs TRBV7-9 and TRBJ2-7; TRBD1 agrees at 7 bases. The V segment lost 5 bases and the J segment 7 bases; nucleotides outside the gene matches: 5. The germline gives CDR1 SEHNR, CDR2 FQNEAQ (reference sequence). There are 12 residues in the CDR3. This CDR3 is CASSHDREEQYF. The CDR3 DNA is TGTGCCAGCAGCCACGACAGGGAAGAGCAGTACTTC.

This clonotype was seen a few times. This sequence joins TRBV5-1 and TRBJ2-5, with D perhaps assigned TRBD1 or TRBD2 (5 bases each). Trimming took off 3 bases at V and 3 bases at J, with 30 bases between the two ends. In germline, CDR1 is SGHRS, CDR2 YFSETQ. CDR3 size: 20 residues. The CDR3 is CASSYRPSGTHVVRKETQYF. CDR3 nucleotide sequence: TGCGCCAGCAGCTACCGGCCGTCCGGGACCCACGTCGTCCGCAAAGAGACCCAGTACTTC.

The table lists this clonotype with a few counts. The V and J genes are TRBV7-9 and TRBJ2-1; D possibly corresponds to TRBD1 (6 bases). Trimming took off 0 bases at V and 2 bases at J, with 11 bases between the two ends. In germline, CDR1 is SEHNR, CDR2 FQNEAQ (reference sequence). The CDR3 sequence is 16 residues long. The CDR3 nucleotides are TGTGCCAGCAGCTTAGCCGGGACACTTGCCTACAATGAGCAGTTCTTC. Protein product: CASSLAGTLAYNEQFF.

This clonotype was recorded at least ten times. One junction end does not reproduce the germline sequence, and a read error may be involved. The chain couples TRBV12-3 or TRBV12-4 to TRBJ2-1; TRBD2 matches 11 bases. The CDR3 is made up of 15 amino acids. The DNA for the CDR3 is TGTGCCAGCAGTCTAGCGGGAGGCCCCCTCGATGAGCAGTTCTTC. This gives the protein CASSLAGGPLDEQFF.

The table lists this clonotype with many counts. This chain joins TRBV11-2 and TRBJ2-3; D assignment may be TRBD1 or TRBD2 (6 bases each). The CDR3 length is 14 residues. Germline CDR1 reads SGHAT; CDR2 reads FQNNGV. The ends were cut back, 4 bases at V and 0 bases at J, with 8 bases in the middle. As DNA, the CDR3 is TGTGCCAGCAGCTCGGGGGCTAGCACAGATACGCAGTATTTT. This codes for CASSSGASTDTQYF.

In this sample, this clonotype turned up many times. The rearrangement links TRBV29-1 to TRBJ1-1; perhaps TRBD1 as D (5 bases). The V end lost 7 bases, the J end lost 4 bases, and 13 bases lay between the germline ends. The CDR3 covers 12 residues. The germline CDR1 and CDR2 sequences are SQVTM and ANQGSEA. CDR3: CSAARDFTEAFF. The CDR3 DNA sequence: TGCAGCGCCGCCCGGGACTTCACTGAAGCTTTCTTT.

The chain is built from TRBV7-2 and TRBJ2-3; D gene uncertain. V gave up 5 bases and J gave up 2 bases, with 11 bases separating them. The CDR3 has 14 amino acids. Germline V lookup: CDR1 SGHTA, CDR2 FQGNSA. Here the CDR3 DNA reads TGTGCCAGCAGCCCCCTCCTCCCCACAGATACGCAGTATTTT. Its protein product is CASSPLLPTDTQYF. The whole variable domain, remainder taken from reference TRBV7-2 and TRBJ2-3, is GAGVSQSPSNKVTEKGKDVELRCDPISGHTALYWYRQSLGQGLEFLIYFQGNSAPDKSGLPSDRFSAERTGGSVSTLTIQRTQQEDSAVYLCASSPLLPTDTQYFGPGTRLTVL.

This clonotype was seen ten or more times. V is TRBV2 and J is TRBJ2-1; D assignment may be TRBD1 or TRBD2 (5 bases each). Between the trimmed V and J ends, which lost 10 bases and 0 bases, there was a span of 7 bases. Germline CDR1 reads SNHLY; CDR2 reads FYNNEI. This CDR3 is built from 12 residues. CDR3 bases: TGTGCCACGGGGCGCTCCTACAATGAGCAGTTCTTC. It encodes CATGRSYNEQFF.

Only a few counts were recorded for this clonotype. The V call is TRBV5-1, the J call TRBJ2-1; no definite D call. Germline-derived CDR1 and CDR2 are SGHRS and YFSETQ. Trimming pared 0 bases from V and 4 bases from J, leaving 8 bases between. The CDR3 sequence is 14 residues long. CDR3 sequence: CASSLGLQYNEQFF. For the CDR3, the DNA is TGCGCCAGCAGCTTGGGACTGCAATACAATGAGCAGTTCTTC.

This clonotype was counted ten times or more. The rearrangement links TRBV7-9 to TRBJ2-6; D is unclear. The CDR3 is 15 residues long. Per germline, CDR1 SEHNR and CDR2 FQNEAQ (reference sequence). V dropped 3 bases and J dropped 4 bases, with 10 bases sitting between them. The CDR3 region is CASSFSNSGANVLTF. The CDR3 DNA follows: TGTGCCAGCAGCTTCAGCAATTCCGGGGCCAACGTCCTGACTTTC.

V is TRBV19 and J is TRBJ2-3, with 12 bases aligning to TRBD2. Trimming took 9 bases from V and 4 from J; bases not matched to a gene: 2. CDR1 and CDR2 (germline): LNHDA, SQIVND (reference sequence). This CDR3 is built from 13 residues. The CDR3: CARTSGSSDTQYF. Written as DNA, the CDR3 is TGTGCCAGGACTAGCGGGAGTTCAGATACGCAGTATTTT.

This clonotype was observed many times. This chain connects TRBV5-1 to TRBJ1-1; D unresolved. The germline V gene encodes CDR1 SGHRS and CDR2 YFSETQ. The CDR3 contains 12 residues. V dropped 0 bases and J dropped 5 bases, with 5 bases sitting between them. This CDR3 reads CASSLDTTEAFF. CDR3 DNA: TGCGCCAGCAGCTTGGACACGACTGAAGCTTTCTTT.